The clone carrying this T cell receptor beta chain occurred once. Antigen unknown. Other autoimmune diseases, uncontrolled infections, pregnancy or lactation led to the exclusion of patients. Clinicians made diagnoses from clinical symptoms, serum thyroxine, TRAb, thyroid ultrasound and orbital computed tomography. The PBMCs had their origin in 10 ml of fresh peripheral blood. These data come from a study of Graves' ophthalmopathy and Graves' hyperthyroidism. Regarding the study as a whole: Blood samples also showed most expanded thyroid clonotypes exceeding 0.001 frequency.

RNA transcripts served as template for amplifying TCR beta CDR3 sequences. After a first-round RT-PCR with HTBI primers, a second-round multiplex PCR was run. TCRdb re-derived calls from the multiplex PCR reads in MiXCR, one entry per CDR3 protein. In the table there are hundreds of thousands of distinct CDR3 sequences, roughly 40% of which are singletons. The CDR3 sequence is 14 residues long. Germline V lookup: CDR1 KGHDR, CDR2 SFDVKD. Between the trimmed V and J ends, which lost 7 bases and 2 bases, there was a span of 13 bases. The genes are TRBV24-1 and TRBJ1-2; tentative D call: TRBD1 (5 bases). The sample consisted of peripheral blood. The source of this sequence is an adult man with Graves' ophthalmopathy. The CDR3 spells CATSVRDGNYGYTF. The CDR3, as DNA: TGTGCCACCAGCGTTAGGGACGGGAACTATGGCTACACCTTC.